This T cell receptor beta chain is from a study of blood T cell repertoires in COVID-19. For the study at large: Italy, Spain and the United States were the sources of the convalescent and acute COVID-19 samples.

The table came from immunoSEQ multiplex PCR; TCRdb's copy has only in-frame clones and leaves some out. Counted here are approximately 270,000 clones, 85% to 90% occurring once; the ten biggest clones make up 4.1%. The participants were between 18 and 89 years old and came from 24 US areas. Participant reports of clinical history set cohort assignment. Germline-derived CDR1 and CDR2 are SEHNR and FQNEAQ (reference sequence). The V and J ends lost 8 bases and 4 bases, in that order; junction bases with no gene match: 10. The length of the CDR3 is 16 residues. The clonotype comes from a woman under 40 with acute COVID-19. The V call is TRBV7-9, the J call TRBJ2-3, with 12 bases lining up with TRBD2. The sample comprised PBMCs or T cells enriched from blood (not recorded which). The CDR3 sequence: CASAEGTSGRSDTQYF. Written as DNA, the CDR3 is TGTGCCAGCGCTGAGGGTACTAGCGGGAGGTCAGATACGCAGTATTTT.